One and the same sample provided the 15 T cell receptor beta chains below, sequenced in a study of blood T cell repertoires in COVID-19. Profiled with immunoSEQ multiplex PCR; TCRdb holds only in-frame clones, not every one. The sample yields a few hundred thousand clones, over 80% seen once. Material for sequencing was peripheral blood. These receptors were taken from a woman in her 30s with COVID-19, enrolled during active disease.

V usage is TRBV20-1 and J usage is TRBJ2-1, with TRBD2 identical over 9 bases. This CDR3 region has 14 residues. V dropped 3 bases and J dropped 6; count of bases not matched to a gene: 6. The germline gives CDR1 DFQATT, CDR2 SNEGSKA (reference sequence). CDR3 in amino acids: CSASRGTSSNEQFF. The CDR3 DNA reads as TGCAGTGCTAGTCGGGGGACTAGCAGCAATGAGCAGTTCTTC.

The chain couples TRBV6-2 or TRBV6-3 to TRBJ2-3; tentative D call: TRBD1 (5 bases). The CDR3 has 16 residues. The germline gives CDR1 MNHEY, CDR2 SVGEGT. The V gene lost 0 bases and the J gene lost 0 bases, with 10 bases spanning the gap. The CDR3 DNA reads as TGTGCCAGCAGTTACTCAGGACAAGCTAGCACAGATACGCAGTATTTT. Residues: CASSYSGQASTDTQYF.

This rearrangement joins TRBV12-3 or TRBV12-4 to TRBJ2-1; unclear D gene. There are 11 residues in the CDR3. V gave up 6 bases and J gave up 9 bases, with 9 bases separating them. The CDR3 DNA reads TGTGCCAGCAGAAATAATCCTGAGCAGTTCTTC. Residues: CASRNNPEQFF.

V and J are TRBV2 and TRBJ1-6; D is perhaps TRBD1 (5 bases). Germline V CDR1 and CDR2: SNHLY, FYNNEI. The CDR3 is 14 amino acids. Trimming cost V 5 bases and J 9 bases, with 14 bases left between them. Here the CDR3 DNA reads TGTGCCAGCAGTCCCGGCAGGGTATCTTCACCCCTCCACTTT. Its protein product is CASSPGRVSSPLHF. Full variable domain (remainder filled in from reference TRBV2 and TRBJ1-6): EPEVTQTPSHQVTQMGQEVILRCVPISNHLYFYWYRQILGQKVEFLVSFYNNEISEKSEIFDDQFSVERPDGSNFTLKIRSTKLEDSAMYFCASSPGRVSSPLHFGNGTRLTVT.

This chain links TRBV6-5 with TRBJ1-2, with D perhaps TRBD1 (6 bases). This CDR3 comprises 14 residues. Trimming stripped 7 bases from V and 0 bases from J, with 12 bases between. In germline, CDR1 is MNHEY, CDR2 SVGAGI. The CDR3: CASTPRDTNYGYTF. The CDR3 bases are TGTGCCAGCACCCCAAGGGACACTAACTATGGCTACACCTTC.

The chain uses TRBV5-4 and TRBJ1-2; a possible D gene is TRBD1 (5 bases). Germline V gene data show CDR1 as SGHNT and CDR2 as YYREEE (reference sequence). The CDR3 is made up of 17 amino acids. V dropped 0 bases and J dropped 7 bases, with 22 bases sitting between them. The CDR3 DNA reads TGTGCCAGCAGCTTGGAGGGGCAGGGATCGCTTTACGGTGGCTACACCTTC. Encoded protein: CASSLEGQGSLYGGYTF.

The CDR3 bases are TGTGCCAGCAGCTTAGTCGACAAGAATTCACCCCTCCACTTT. It specifies CASSLVDKNSPLHF. This sequence joins TRBV7-2 and TRBJ1-6; D uncertain. V was trimmed by 1 base and J by 7 bases, leaving 8 bases between them. Germline lookup yields CDR1 SGHTA and CDR2 FQGNSA. The CDR3 extends over 14 amino acids.

Comment on this clone: Other DNA sequences in the same sample also yield this CDR3. The gene calls are TRBV9 and TRBJ2-3; 7 bases are a match to TRBD2. The CDR3 totals 14 residues. Trimming cost V 2 bases and J 4 bases; bases outside gene matches: 4. CDR1 and CDR2 from the germline V gene are SGDLS and YYNGEE. The CDR3 DNA follows: TGTGCCAGCAGCGTGGGCGGGAGAGCAGATACGCAGTATTTT. Translating gives CASSVGGRADTQYF.

The chain employs TRBV7-2 and TRBJ2-2, with 11 nucleotides matching TRBD1. J lost 2 bases, V lost 2 bases, and 7 bases had no gene match. This CDR3 comprises 18 residues. Germline V CDR1 and CDR2: SGHTA, FQGNSA. The CDR3 is CASSLKGTGGVNTGELFF. CDR3 nucleotide sequence: TGTGCCAGCAGCTTAAAGGGGACAGGGGGGGTTAACACCGGGGAGCTGTTTTTT. Variable domain in full (rest from reference TRBV7-2 and TRBJ2-2): GAGVSQSPSNKVTEKGKDVELRCDPISGHTALYWYRQSLGQGLEFLIYFQGNSAPDKSGLPSDRFSAERTGGSVSTLTIQRTQQEDSAVYLCASSLKGTGGVNTGELFFGEGSRLTVL.

The V call is TRBV5-4, the J call TRBJ2-7; TRBD1 is a possible D gene (6 bases). The V and J ends lost 5 bases and 3 bases respectively, with 12 bases between them. The CDR3 loop spans 13 amino acids. In germline, CDR1 is SGHNT, CDR2 YYREEE (reference sequence). This chain's CDR3 is CASSFDRFYEQYF. The CDR3, as DNA: TGTGCCAGCAGTTTTGACAGGTTCTACGAGCAGTACTTC. The complete variable domain, with remaining parts taken from reference TRBV5-4 and TRBJ2-7, reads ETGVTQSPTHLIKTRGQQVTLRCSSQSGHNTVSWYQQALGQGPQFIFQYYREEENGRGNFPPRFSGLQFPNYSSELNVNALELDDSALYLCASSFDRFYEQYFGPGTRLTVT.

The CDR3 DNA reads TGTGCCAGCAGCTCCTATAGCGGGGGAACCTACGAGCAGTACTTC. It specifies CASSSYSGGTYEQYF. The chain uses TRBV7-2 and TRBJ2-7, with 9 bases that match TRBD2. The germline CDR1 and CDR2 sequences are SGHTA and FQGNSA. The trim removed 4 bases at V and 2 bases at J, leaving 6 bases unmatched. This CDR3 is 15 amino acids long.

V gene TRBV7-9 combines with J gene TRBJ2-2, with unresolved D. Germline V gene data show CDR1 as SEHNR and CDR2 as FQNEAQ (reference sequence). Trimming stripped 6 bases from V and 2 bases from J, with 13 bases between. The CDR3 length is 15 residues. CDR3 DNA sequence: TGTGCCAGCAGAAACACGAAAATCAACACCGGGGAGCTGTTTTTT. As protein: CASRNTKINTGELFF. The complete variable domain, with remaining parts taken from reference TRBV7-9 and TRBJ2-2, reads DTGVSQNPRHKITKRGQNVTFRCDPISEHNRLYWYRQTLGQGPEFLTYFQNEAQLEKSRLLSDRFSAERPKGSFSTLEIQRTEQGDSAMYLCASRNTKINTGELFFGEGSRLTVL.

V is TRBV6-5 and J is TRBJ1-2, with 8 bases matching TRBD1. V lost 6 bases, J lost 4 bases, and 10 bases stayed unmatched. CDR1 is MNHEY, CDR2 SVGAGI, per germline. The CDR3 covers 15 residues. This CDR3 is CASRRPGQDTYGYTF. CDR3 bases: TGTGCCAGCAGGCGACCGGGACAGGATACCTATGGCTACACCTTC.

The chain joins TRBV6-2 or TRBV6-3 to TRBJ2-7, with D tentatively TRBD2 (6 bases). Per the germline V gene, CDR1 is MNHEY and CDR2 is SVGEGT. With 0 bases removed from V and 3 bases from J, the gap between germline ends came to 12 bases. The CDR3 is 15 amino acids. The CDR3 loop is CASSYSIGSDYEQYF. CDR3 sequence (DNA): TGTGCCAGCAGTTACTCAATCGGGAGCGACTACGAGCAGTACTTC.

This clone was seen a few times. J is TRBJ2-1 and V is TRBV5-6; D might be TRBD2 (5 bases). The V gene lost 2 bases and the J gene lost 1 base, with 7 bases spanning the gap. This CDR3 is 14 amino acids long. Per germline, CDR1 SGHDT and CDR2 YYEEEE. The CDR3 nucleotides read TGTGCCAGCAGCTTTACGGGATCCTACAATGAGCAGTTCTTC. It codes for CASSFTGSYNEQFF. The full variable domain, rest sourced from reference TRBV5-6 and TRBJ2-1, is DAGVTQSPTHLIKTRGQQVTLRCSPKSGHDTVSWYQQALGQGPQFIFQYYEEEERQRGNFPDRFSGHQFPNYSSELNVNALLLGDSALYLCASSFTGSYNEQFFGPGTRLTVL.